This TCR beta chain was observed in a study of spatial heterogeneity in lung cancer. Study information: Sequenced follow-up PBMC samples came a median of around 26 months after resection, where available. Study-wide results and limits: Among blood samples, ubiquitous expanded tumor TCRs appeared more at resection than at follow-up.

The CDR3 is 16 residues long. Trimming at V came to 4 bases and at J to 7 bases, leaving 13 bases not matched to a gene. The germline V gene has CDR1 MNHNS and CDR2 SASEGT. This clonotype was recorded at least ten times. Its antigen is still unknown. The presence of a unique molecular identifier marked each TCR cDNA molecule. TCRdb reanalysed the 5' RACE reads using MiXCR and keeps one entry per CDR3 protein. The repertoire holds around 41,000 distinct CDR3 sequences, with approximately 22% as singletons. Stated time point: blood at routine non-recurrence follow-up after resection. Frozen PBMC, nontumor lung or tumor provided whole RNA, which was sequenced unsorted.

The sequence came from a female donor with early-stage non-small cell lung cancer. Specimen: PBMCs, collected at follow-up. The J gene is TRBJ2-7, the V gene TRBV6-1; TRBD1 matches 10 bases. The CDR3 sequence: CASSGPGDRGPGEQYV. The CDR3 region has the DNA TGTGCCAGCAGTGGCCCGGGCGACAGGGGGCCCGGGGAGCAGTACGTC.